The clone carrying this T cell receptor beta chain was detected only a few times. Its antigen remains unidentified. This specimen comes from a study of cytomegalovirus exposure and HLA in healthy donors. Study summary: An early data release held tens of millions of unique TCRs from HLA-typed donors. Study-level points and caveats: CMV antigen specificity was confirmed in vitro for a few CMV-associated chains. The study designated over 150 TCR beta chains cytomegalovirus-associated.

The CDR3 totals 14 residues. The J segment lost 7 bases and the V segment lost 1 base, leaving 7 bases of the junction unmatched. Germline lookup yields CDR1 MGHRA and CDR2 YSYEKL. Both 60 Vbeta primers and 13 Jbeta primers went into the PCR. Using immunoSEQ multiplex PCR, the repertoire was profiled, and TCRdb retains in-frame clones only, with some absent. Of roughly 200,000 clones detected, 76% appear once; the ten largest clones hold roughly 0.62%. Sequencing was performed on PBMCs. The gene calls are TRBV4-1 and TRBJ2-7; 7 positions match TRBD2. The source of this sequence is a man younger than 30 in good health and CMV-seronegative. CDR3 sequence reads: CASSQVRTSWEQYF. The CDR3 coding sequence is TGCGCCAGCAGCCAAGTAAGGACTAGTTGGGAGCAGTACTTC.